A selection of T cell receptor beta chains follows, all from one sample in a study of blood T cell repertoires in COVID-19. Repertoires were generated with immunoSEQ multiplex PCR, while TCRdb's copy carries only in-frame clones and drops some. The data show 35,000 to 50,000 clones, with roughly 85% seen just once and 4.3% held by the top ten. Material: peripheral blood. Every receptor here comes from a man aged 60 to 69 with acute or convalescent COVID-19. Each CDR3 is given with its conserved first and last residue. The D gene is left open where the match is weak. Clone size is stated in some rows and not others, as once, few, many or a class when expanded.

clone size: NA; V gene: TRBV4-1; D gene: NA; J gene: TRBJ2-7; CDR3 DNA: TGCGCCAGCAGCCAAGATCGGACTATAGGCGAGCAGTACTTC; CDR3 protein: CASSQDRTIGEQYF
clone size: NA; V gene: TRBV12-5; D gene: TRBD1; J gene: TRBJ1-5; CDR3 DNA: TGTGCTAGTGGTTTGGAACTCGACAGGGCACCCCAGCATTTT; CDR3 protein: CASGLELDRAPQHF
clone size: NA; V gene: TRBV3-1/TRBV3-2; D gene: NA; J gene: TRBJ1-5; CDR3 DNA: TGTGCCAGCAGCCAAAACAACCAGCCCCAGCATTTT; CDR3 protein: CASSQNNQPQHF
clone size: NA; V gene: TRBV6-6; D gene: TRBD1; J gene: TRBJ2-5; CDR3 DNA: TGTGCCAGCAGTAAGCAGGGGGCCGGGGAGACCCAGTACTTC; CDR3 protein: CASSKQGAGETQYF
clone size: NA; V gene: TRBV29-1; D gene: TRBD1; J gene: TRBJ1-1; CDR3 DNA: TGCAGCGTTTACGACAGGGGGCGGGTTTCGGCTTTCTTT; CDR3 protein: CSVYDRGRVSAFF
clone size: NA; V gene: TRBV5-5; D gene: TRBD1; J gene: TRBJ2-2; CDR3 DNA: TGTGCCAGCAGCCGGACAGGGACAACCGGGGAGCTGTTTTTT; CDR3 protein: CASSRTGTTGELFF
clone size: NA; V gene: TRBV4-1; D gene: NA; J gene: TRBJ1-5; CDR3 DNA: TGCGCCAGCAGCCAAGATTGGAGGGACAATCAGCCCCAGCATTTT; CDR3 protein: CASSQDWRDNQPQHF
clone size: NA; V gene: TRBV5-8; D gene: NA; J gene: TRBJ1-4; CDR3 DNA: TGTGCCAGCAGCTTGGCCCGCGGGGCTAATGAAAAACTGTTTTTT; CDR3 protein: CASSLARGANEKLFF
clone size: NA; V gene: TRBV19; D gene: NA; J gene: TRBJ2-1; CDR3 DNA: TGTGCCAGTATGAAGTCGGGAAGCTCCTACAATGAGCAGTTCTTC; CDR3 protein: CASMKSGSSYNEQFF
clone size: NA; V gene: TRBV19; D gene: NA; J gene: TRBJ1-2; CDR3 DNA: TGTGCCAGTAGCCCCGGGACTGTGGAATATGGCTACACCTTC; CDR3 protein: CASSPGTVEYGYTF
clone size: few; V gene: TRBV5-4; D gene: TRBD1; J gene: TRBJ1-2; CDR3 DNA: TGTGCCAGCAGCCAAAACAGGGGTTTTCACTATGGCTACACCTTC; CDR3 protein: CASSQNRGFHYGYTF
clone size: NA; V gene: TRBV15; D gene: NA; J gene: TRBJ1-2; CDR3 DNA: TGTGCCACCAGCCCACTGGAGGGGCATGGCTACACCTTC; CDR3 protein: CATSPLEGHGYTF
clone size: NA; V gene: TRBV15; D gene: NA; J gene: TRBJ2-7; CDR3 DNA: TGTGCCACCAGCCGGGACAGCCTAGCGGAGCAGTACTTC; CDR3 protein: CATSRDSLAEQYF
clone size: NA; V gene: TRBV19; D gene: NA; J gene: TRBJ1-1; CDR3 DNA: TGTGCCAGTAGTATAGGGGGGCACTACACTGAAGCTTTCTTT; CDR3 protein: CASSIGGHYTEAFF
clone size: NA; V gene: TRBV11-2; D gene: TRBD1; J gene: TRBJ1-1; CDR3 DNA: TGTGCCAGCAGCTTAGGGTATGGACAGGGGGATCTAAACACTGAAGCTTTCTTT; CDR3 protein: CASSLGYGQGDLNTEAFF
clone size: NA; V gene: TRBV19; D gene: NA; J gene: TRBJ1-3; CDR3 DNA: TGTGCCAGTAGTACCGGGAATGTCAACTCTGGAAACACCATATATTTT; CDR3 protein: CASSTGNVNSGNTIYF
clone size: few; V gene: TRBV6-6; D gene: NA; J gene: TRBJ1-4; CDR3 DNA: TGTGCCAGCAGTGCATCGGGATTTGAAAAACTGTTTTTT; CDR3 protein: CASSASGFEKLFF
clone size: NA; V gene: TRBV7-8; D gene: TRBD1; J gene: TRBJ1-3; CDR3 DNA: TGTGCCAGCAGAGGGACAGGGGGAAACACCATATATTTT; CDR3 protein: CASRGTGGNTIYF
clone size: NA; V gene: TRBV10-3; D gene: NA; J gene: TRBJ1-3; CDR3 DNA: TGTGCCATCGCAGGCTCCGGGGGTATTTCTGGAAACACCATATATTTT; CDR3 protein: CAIAGSGGISGNTIYF
clone size: NA; V gene: TRBV2; D gene: NA; J gene: TRBJ2-3; CDR3 DNA: TGTGCCAGCAGTGAAAACCAACTCCGCACAGATACGCAGTATTTT; CDR3 protein: CASSENQLRTDTQYF
clone size: NA; V gene: TRBV5-1; D gene: TRBD1; J gene: TRBJ1-1; CDR3 DNA: TGCGCCAGCAGCTGGGGGACAGGACGAACTGAAGCTTTCTTT; CDR3 protein: CASSWGTGRTEAFF
clone size: NA; V gene: TRBV5-6; D gene: NA; J gene: TRBJ1-5; CDR3 DNA: TGTGCCAGCAGCTTGTATCCAGTTAGCAATCAGCCCCAGCATTTT; CDR3 protein: CASSLYPVSNQPQHF
clone size: NA; V gene: TRBV4-1; D gene: TRBD1; J gene: TRBJ1-1; CDR3 DNA: TGCGCCAGCAGCCAAGTACAGGGGGTGAACACTGAAGCTTTCTTT; CDR3 protein: CASSQVQGVNTEAFF
clone size: NA; V gene: TRBV10-3; D gene: TRBD2; J gene: TRBJ2-2; CDR3 DNA: TGTGCCATCAGTGGTGTTAGCGGGGCGCAACGTTACACCGGGGAGCTGTTTTTT; CDR3 protein: CAISGVSGAQRYTGELFF
clone size: NA; V gene: TRBV7-7; D gene: NA; J gene: TRBJ2-1; CDR3 DNA: TGTGCCAGCAGCTATATGAGGGGGGGTGAGCAGTTCTTC; CDR3 protein: CASSYMRGGEQFF
clone size: NA; V gene: TRBV5-1; D gene: NA; J gene: TRBJ1-1; CDR3 DNA: TGCGCCAGCAGCTTGGGGGGCTTGGACACTGAAGCTTTCTTT; CDR3 protein: CASSLGGLDTEAFF
clone size: NA; V gene: TRBV5-6; D gene: NA; J gene: TRBJ1-5; CDR3 DNA: TGTGCCAGCAGCCGGGGTGGGGGCCGGATATCTCAGCCCCAGCATTTT; CDR3 protein: CASSRGGGRISQPQHF